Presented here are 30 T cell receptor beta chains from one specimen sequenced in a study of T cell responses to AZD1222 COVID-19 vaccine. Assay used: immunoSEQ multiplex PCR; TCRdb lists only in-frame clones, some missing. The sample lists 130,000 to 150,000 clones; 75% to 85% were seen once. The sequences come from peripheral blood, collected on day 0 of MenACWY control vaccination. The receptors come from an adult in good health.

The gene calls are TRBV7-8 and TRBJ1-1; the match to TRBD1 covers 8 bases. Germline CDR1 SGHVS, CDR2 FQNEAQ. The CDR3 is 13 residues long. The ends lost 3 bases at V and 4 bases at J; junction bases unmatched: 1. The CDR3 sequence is CASSLTGATEAFF. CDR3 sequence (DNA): TGTGCCAGCAGCTTGACAGGGGCCACTGAAGCTTTCTTT.

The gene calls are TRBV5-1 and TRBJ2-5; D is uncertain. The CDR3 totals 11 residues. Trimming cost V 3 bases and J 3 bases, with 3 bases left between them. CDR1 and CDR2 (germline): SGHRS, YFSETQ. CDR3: CASSYKETQYF. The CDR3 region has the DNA TGCGCCAGCAGCTACAAAGAGACCCAGTACTTC.

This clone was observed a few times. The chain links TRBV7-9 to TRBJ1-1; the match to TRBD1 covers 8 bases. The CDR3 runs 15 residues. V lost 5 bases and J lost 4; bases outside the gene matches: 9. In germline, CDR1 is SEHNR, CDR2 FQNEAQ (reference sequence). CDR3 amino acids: CASSRETGVGTEAFF. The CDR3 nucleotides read TGTGCCAGCAGCCGCGAGACAGGGGTAGGCACTGAAGCTTTCTTT.

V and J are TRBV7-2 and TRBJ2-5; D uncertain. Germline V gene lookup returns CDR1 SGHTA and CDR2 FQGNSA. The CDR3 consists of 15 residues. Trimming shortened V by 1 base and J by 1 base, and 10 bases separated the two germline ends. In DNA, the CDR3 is TGTGCCAGCAGCTTAGATAGAATCATCCAAGAGACCCAGTACTTC. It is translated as CASSLDRIIQETQYF.

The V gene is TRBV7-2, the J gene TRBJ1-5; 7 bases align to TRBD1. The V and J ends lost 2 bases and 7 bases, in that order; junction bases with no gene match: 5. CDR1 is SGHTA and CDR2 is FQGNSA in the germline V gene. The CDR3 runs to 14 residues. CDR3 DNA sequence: TGTGCCAGCAGCTTAAGGAAAGGGGGCCAGCCCCAGCATTTT. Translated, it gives CASSLRKGGQPQHF. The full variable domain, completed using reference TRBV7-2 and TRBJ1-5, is GAGVSQSPSNKVTEKGKDVELRCDPISGHTALYWYRQSLGQGLEFLIYFQGNSAPDKSGLPSDRFSAERTGGSVSTLTIQRTQQEDSAVYLCASSLRKGGQPQHFGDGTRLSIL.

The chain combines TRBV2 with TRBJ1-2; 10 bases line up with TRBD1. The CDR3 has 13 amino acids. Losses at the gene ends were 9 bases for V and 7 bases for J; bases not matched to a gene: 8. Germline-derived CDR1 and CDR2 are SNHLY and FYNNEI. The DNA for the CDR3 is TGTGCCAGAGCCGGGACAGGGGCCCGTGGCTACACCTTC. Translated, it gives CARAGTGARGYTF.

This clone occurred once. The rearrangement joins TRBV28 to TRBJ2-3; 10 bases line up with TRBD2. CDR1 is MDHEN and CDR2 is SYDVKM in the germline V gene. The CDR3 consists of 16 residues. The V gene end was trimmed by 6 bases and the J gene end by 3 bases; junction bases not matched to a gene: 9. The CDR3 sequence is CASSAWTSGETDTQYF. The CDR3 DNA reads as TGTGCCAGCAGCGCCTGGACTAGCGGAGAGACAGATACGCAGTATTTT.

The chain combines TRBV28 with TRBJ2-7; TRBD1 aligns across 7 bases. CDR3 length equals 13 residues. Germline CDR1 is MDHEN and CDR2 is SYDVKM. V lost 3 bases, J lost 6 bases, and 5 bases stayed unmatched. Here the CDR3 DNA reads TGTGCCAGCAGTTTCCCAGGGGGTTCCGAGCAGTACGTC. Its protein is CASSFPGGSEQYV.

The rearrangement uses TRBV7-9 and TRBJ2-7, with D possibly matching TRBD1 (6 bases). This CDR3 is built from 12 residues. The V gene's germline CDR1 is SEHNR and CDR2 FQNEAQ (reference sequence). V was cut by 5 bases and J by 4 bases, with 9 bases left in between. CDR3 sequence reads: CASSQGSYEQYF. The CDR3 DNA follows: TGTGCCAGCAGCCAGGGGTCTTACGAGCAGTACTTC.

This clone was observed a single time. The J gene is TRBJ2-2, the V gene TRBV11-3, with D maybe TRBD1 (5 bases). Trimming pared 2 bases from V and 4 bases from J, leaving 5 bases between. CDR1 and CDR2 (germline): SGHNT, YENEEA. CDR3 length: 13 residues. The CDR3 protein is CASSLQGTGELFF. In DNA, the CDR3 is TGTGCCAGCAGCTTACAGGGCACCGGGGAGCTGTTTTTT.

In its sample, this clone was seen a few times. The CDR3 nucleotides read TGTGCCAGCAGCTTAGGCGGCAGAAGCACAGATACGCAGTATTTT. Translation: CASSLGGRSTDTQYF. This chain connects TRBV7-3 to TRBJ2-3; no clear D gene. The V and J ends lost 2 bases and 0 bases respectively, with 9 bases between them. CDR1 is SGHTA, CDR2 FQGTGA, per germline. The CDR3 runs 15 residues.

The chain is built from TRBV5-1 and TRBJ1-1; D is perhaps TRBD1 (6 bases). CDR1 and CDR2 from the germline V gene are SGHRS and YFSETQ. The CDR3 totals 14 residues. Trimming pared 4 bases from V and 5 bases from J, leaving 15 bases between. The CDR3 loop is CASSLGGRRTEAFF. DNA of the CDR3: TGCGCCAGCAGCCTGGGGGGGCGGAGGACTGAAGCTTTCTTT.

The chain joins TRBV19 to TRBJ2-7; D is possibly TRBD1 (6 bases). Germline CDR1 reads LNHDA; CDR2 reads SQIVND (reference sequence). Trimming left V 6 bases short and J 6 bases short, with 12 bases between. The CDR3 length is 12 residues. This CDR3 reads CASSRTGLEQYF. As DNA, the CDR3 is TGTGCCAGTAGCCGAACAGGGCTCGAGCAGTACTTC.

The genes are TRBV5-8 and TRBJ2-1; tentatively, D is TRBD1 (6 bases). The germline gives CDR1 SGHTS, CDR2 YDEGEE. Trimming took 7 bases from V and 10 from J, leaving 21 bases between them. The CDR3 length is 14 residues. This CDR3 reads CASGFRGSRAEQFF. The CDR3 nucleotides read TGTGCCAGCGGGTTCAGGGGATCCCGGGCGGAGCAGTTCTTC.

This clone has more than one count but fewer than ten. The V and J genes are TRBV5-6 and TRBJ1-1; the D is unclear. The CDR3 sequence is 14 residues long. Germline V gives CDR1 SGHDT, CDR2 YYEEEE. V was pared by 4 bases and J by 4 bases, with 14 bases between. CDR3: CASSPGGRGTEAFF. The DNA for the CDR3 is TGTGCCAGCAGCCCCGGTGGACGGGGCACTGAAGCTTTCTTT.

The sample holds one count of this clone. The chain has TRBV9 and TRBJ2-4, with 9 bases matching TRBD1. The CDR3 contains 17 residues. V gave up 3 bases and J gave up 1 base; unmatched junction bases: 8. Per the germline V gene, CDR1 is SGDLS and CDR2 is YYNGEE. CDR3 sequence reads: CASSAGTGLGAKNIQYF. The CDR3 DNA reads TGTGCCAGCAGCGCCGGGACAGGGTTGGGGGCCAAAAACATTCAGTACTTC.

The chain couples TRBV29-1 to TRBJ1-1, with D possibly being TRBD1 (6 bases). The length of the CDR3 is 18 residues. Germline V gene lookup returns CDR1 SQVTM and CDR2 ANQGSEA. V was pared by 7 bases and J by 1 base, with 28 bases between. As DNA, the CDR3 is TGCAGCGCCACTCCCGGACAGATACTTAAAATAGGGAACACTGAAGCTTTCTTT. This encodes CSATPGQILKIGNTEAFF. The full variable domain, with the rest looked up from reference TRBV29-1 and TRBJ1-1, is SAVISQKPSRDICQRGTSLTIQCQVDSQVTMMFWYRQQPGQSLTLIATANQGSEATYESGFVIDKFPISRPNLTFSTLTVSNMSPEDSSIYLCSATPGQILKIGNTEAFFGQGTRLTVV.

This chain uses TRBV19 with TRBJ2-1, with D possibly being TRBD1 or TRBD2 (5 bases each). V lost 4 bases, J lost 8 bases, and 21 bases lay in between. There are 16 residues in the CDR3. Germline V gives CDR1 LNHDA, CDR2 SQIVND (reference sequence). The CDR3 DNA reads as TGTGCCAGTAGTACCCCCGGGGCCCCCTCGGGGCATGAGCAGTTCTTC. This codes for CASSTPGAPSGHEQFF.

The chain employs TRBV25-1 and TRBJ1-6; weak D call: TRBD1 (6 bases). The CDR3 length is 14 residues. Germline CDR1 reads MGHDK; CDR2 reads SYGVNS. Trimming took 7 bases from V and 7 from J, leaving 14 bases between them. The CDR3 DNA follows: TGTGCCAGCACCGTAGGACAGCGGAATTCACCCCTCCACTTT. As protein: CASTVGQRNSPLHF.

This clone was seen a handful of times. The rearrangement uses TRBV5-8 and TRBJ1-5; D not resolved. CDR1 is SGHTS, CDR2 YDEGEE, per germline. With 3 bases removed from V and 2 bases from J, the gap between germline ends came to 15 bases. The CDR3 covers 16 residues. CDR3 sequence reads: CASSSRPTRGNQPQHF. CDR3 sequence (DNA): TGTGCCAGCAGCTCTCGACCCACTCGGGGCAATCAGCCCCAGCATTTT.

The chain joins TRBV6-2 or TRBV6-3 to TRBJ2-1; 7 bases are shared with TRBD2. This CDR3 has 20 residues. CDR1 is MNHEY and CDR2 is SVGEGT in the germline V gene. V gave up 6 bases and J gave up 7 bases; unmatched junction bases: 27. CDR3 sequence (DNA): TGTGCCAGCAGCCCACGACTAGCCGGTGGGAACTCCCTAGGCTGGAATGAGCAGTTCTTC. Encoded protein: CASSPRLAGGNSLGWNEQFF.

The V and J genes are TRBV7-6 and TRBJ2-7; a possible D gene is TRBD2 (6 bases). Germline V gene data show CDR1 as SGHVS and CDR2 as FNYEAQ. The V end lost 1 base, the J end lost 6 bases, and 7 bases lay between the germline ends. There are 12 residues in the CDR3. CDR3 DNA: TGTGCCAGCAGCTTAGGGGACTCCGAGCAGTACTTC. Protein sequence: CASSLGDSEQYF.

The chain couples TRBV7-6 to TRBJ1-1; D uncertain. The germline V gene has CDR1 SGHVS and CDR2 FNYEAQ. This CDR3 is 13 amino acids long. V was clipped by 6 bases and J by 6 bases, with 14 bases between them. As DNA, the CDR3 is TGTGCCAGCAGGCCTATCCCTGGGGCTGAAGCTTTCTTT. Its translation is CASRPIPGAEAFF.

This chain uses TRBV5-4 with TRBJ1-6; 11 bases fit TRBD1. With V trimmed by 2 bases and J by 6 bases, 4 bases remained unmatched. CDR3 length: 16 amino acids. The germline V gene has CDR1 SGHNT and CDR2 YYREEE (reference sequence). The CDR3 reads CASSLPGQGANSPLHF. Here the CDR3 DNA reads TGTGCCAGCAGCTTACCAGGACAGGGGGCTAATTCACCCCTCCACTTT.

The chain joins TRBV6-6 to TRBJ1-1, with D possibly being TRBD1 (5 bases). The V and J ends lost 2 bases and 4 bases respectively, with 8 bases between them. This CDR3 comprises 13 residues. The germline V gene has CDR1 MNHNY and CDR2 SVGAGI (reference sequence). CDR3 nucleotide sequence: TGTGCCAGCAGTTACGCCGGGGCCACTGAAGCTTTCTTT. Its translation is CASSYAGATEAFF.

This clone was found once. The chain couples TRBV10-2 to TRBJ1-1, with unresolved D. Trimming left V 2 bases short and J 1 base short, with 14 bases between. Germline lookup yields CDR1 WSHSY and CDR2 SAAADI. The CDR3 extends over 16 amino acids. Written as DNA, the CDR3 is TGCGCCAGCAGTGAGGAGGCCTGGCAATCGAACACTGAAGCTTTCTTT. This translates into CASSEEAWQSNTEAFF.

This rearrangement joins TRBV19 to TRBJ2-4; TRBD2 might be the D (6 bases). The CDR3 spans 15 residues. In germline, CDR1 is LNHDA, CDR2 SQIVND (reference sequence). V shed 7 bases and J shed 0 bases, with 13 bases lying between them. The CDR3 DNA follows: TGTGCCAGTACCCCGTGGGGACTAGCCAAAAACATTCAGTACTTC. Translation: CASTPWGLAKNIQYF. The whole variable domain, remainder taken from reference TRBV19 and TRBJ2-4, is DGGITQSPKYLFRKEGQNVTLSCEQNLNHDAMYWYRQDPGQGLRLIYYSQIVNDFQKGDIAEGYSVSREKKESFPLTVTSAQKNPTAFYLCASTPWGLAKNIQYFGAGTRLSVL.

The CDR3: CASTGLPSTDTQYF. The DNA of the CDR3 is TGCGCCAGCACGGGACTACCTAGCACAGATACGCAGTATTTT. This rearrangement joins TRBV10-2 to TRBJ2-3; 7 positions agree with TRBD2. The CDR3 loop spans 14 amino acids. The V gene's germline CDR1 is WSHSY and CDR2 SAAADI. Trimming removed 7 bases from V and 0 bases from J; junction bases left unmatched: 4.

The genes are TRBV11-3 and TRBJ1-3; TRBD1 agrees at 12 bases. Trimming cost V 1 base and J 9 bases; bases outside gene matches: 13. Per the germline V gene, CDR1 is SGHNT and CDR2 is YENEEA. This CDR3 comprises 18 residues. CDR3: CASSLAAPGQGAEGTIYF. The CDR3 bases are TGTGCCAGCAGCTTAGCTGCACCGGGACAGGGGGCTGAGGGCACCATATATTTT.

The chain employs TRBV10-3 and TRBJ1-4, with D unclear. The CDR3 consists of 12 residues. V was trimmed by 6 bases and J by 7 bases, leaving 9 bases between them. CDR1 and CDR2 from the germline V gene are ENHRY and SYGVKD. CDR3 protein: CAIRDGGEKLFF. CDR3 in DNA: TGTGCCATCAGGGACGGCGGTGAAAAACTGTTTTTT.